The next 9 T cell receptor beta chains were all read from a single sample in a study of control samples from healthy donors and cancer patients. Some clones are missing from TCRdb's copy, which holds only in-frame ones; the method was immunoSEQ multiplex PCR. The sample lists approximately 120,000 clones, more than 85% occurring once. Material for sequencing was blood. These receptors were collected from a woman between 45 and 65 years old in good health.

V and J are TRBV7-3 and TRBJ1-1; possible D gene TRBD1, 6 bases. The ends were cut back, 2 bases at V and 3 bases at J, with 13 bases in the middle. Germline CDR1 and CDR2: SGHTA and FQGTGA. The CDR3 has 15 residues. The CDR3 DNA reads as TGTGCCAGCAGCTTAGACGCAGGGGCCTACACTGAAGCTTTCTTT. This gives the protein CASSLDAGAYTEAFF.

The chain uses TRBV19 and TRBJ1-2; D is ambiguous. The ends were cut back, 5 bases at V and 4 bases at J, with 14 bases in the middle. Per the germline V gene, CDR1 is LNHDA and CDR2 is SQIVND (reference sequence). This CDR3 has 14 residues. CDR3 DNA: TGTGCCAGTAGTCCTCCTGGGAGTATCTATGGCTACACCTTC. It is translated as CASSPPGSIYGYTF.

CDR3 sequence reads: CASSLTENSPLHF. As DNA, the CDR3 is TGTGCCAGCAGCTTGACCGAAAATTCACCCCTCCACTTT. This chain joins TRBV7-9 and TRBJ1-6; no definite D call. The V end was cut by 3 bases, the J end by 7 bases, with 7 bases between. Germline V gene sequence: CDR1 SEHNR, CDR2 FQNEAQ (reference sequence). The CDR3 has 13 amino acids. Using reference TRBV7-9 and TRBJ1-6 for the parts outside the CDR3, the full variable domain is DTGVSQNPRHKITKRGQNVTFRCDPISEHNRLYWYRQTLGQGPEFLTYFQNEAQLEKSRLLSDRFSAERPKGSFSTLEIQRTEQGDSAMYLCASSLTENSPLHFGNGTRLTVT.

The gene calls are TRBV5-6 and TRBJ2-7; D might be TRBD1 (8 bases). V lost 5 bases, J lost 4 bases, and 16 bases lay in between. Germline V gene data show CDR1 as SGHDT and CDR2 as YYEEEE. This CDR3 has 14 amino acids. The chain's CDR3 is CASRRDRGGYEQYV. CDR3 sequence (DNA): TGTGCCAGCAGACGAGACAGGGGAGGGTACGAGCAGTACGTC.

The chain's CDR3 is CASSQGDGIRGYTF. The DNA for the CDR3 is TGTGCCAGCAGCCAAGGGGACGGGATTAGAGGCTACACCTTC. The chain links TRBV4-2 to TRBJ1-2, with D possibly being TRBD1 (5 bases). Germline assignment: CDR1 LGHNA and CDR2 YNFKEQ. This CDR3 has 14 residues. The V and J ends lost 1 base and 8 bases respectively, with 14 bases between them.

The V call is TRBV4-1, the J call TRBJ2-2, with 9 bases identical to TRBD1. This CDR3 is 16 amino acids long. Trimming at V came to 6 bases and at J to 6 bases, leaving 11 bases not matched to a gene. Per germline, CDR1 MGHRA and CDR2 YSYEKL. The CDR3 nucleotides read TGCGCCAGCAGTCGGACAGGGGCCGCGTTCTCCGGGGAGCTGTTTTTT. Protein sequence: CASSRTGAAFSGELFF.

CDR3 sequence: CASSPASGNYNEQFF. The DNA of the CDR3 is TGTGCCAGCTCACCTGCTAGCGGGAACTACAATGAGCAGTTCTTC. The chain combines TRBV18 with TRBJ2-1; 9 nucleotides line up with TRBD2. Trimming removed 3 bases from V and 3 bases from J; junction bases left unmatched: 3. Germline CDR1 and CDR2: KGHSH and LQKENI. The CDR3 has 15 amino acids.

V gene TRBV4-3 combines with J gene TRBJ2-1; 13 bases are shared with TRBD2. The CDR3 totals 16 residues. Germline V gives CDR1 LGHNA, CDR2 YSLEER. Trimming cost V 5 bases and J 4 bases; bases outside gene matches: 5. Written as DNA, the CDR3 is TGCGCCAGCAGCGTAAGACTAGCGGGAGGATACAATGAGCAGTTCTTC. Amino acids: CASSVRLAGGYNEQFF.

The CDR3 nucleotides read TGTGCCACCACCCGGACTAGTGGGGACACTGATACGCAGTATTTT. This translates into CATTRTSGDTDTQYF. The chain uses TRBV27 and TRBJ2-3; possibly TRBD2 for D (7 bases). There are 15 residues in the CDR3. Germline-derived CDR1 and CDR2 are MNHEY and SMNVEV (reference sequence). Trimming pared 10 bases from V and 6 bases from J, leaving 23 bases between.